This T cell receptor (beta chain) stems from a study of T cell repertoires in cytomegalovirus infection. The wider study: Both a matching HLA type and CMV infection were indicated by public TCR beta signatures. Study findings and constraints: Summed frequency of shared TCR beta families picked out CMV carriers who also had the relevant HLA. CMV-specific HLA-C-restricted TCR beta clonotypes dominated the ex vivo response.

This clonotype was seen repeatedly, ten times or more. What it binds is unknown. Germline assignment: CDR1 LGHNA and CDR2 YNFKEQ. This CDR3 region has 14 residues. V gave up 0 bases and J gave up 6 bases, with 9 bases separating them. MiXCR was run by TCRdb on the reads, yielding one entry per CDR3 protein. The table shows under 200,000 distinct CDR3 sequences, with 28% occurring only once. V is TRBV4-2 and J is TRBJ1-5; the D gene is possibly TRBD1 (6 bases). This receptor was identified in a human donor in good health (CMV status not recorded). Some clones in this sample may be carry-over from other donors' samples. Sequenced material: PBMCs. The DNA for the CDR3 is TGTGCCAGCAGCCAAGACTCGGGGGCTCAGCCCCAGCATTTT. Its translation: CASSQDSGAQPQHF.